This TCR beta chain emerged from a study of identical twins (dated by TCRdb to about 2016). With regard to the full study: TCR alpha and beta repertoires from monozygotic twins, unrelated adults of various ages and cord blood were deep-sequenced to test whether fetal clonotypes persist. To rule out contamination, the twin experiments were replicated at different times with different library preparation protocols.

Points on this clonotype: This receptor's antigen is unknown. Per-base quality was not reported, and no clone a single base away is much larger than it.

Every donor in the study was a healthy Caucasian. The twin cohort consisted of three pairs of female monozygotic twins, all aged roughly 18 to 29 years. CD4+ and CD8+ T cell populations were isolated with positive isolation kits from Invitrogen. The library relied on 5' RACE. The data were produced on an Illumina HiSeq 2000. A universal primer binding site was added through template switching, and the final cDNA carried a unique molecular identifier so that TCR cDNA molecules could be counted accurately. Specific primers in the conserved constant-segment region were used to synthesize first-strand cDNA for the TCR alpha and beta chains. Each cDNA library was double barcoded, with a SMART-Mk sample barcode plus Illumina barcodes, to control for contamination. Two successive PCR steps introduced TruSeq adapter sequences along with Illumina sample barcodes. The Illumina HiSeq platform was used with custom primers to sequence TCR alpha and beta cDNA libraries. The authors' pipeline ran thus. Raw reads were processed with MiGEC to extract unique molecular identifiers, and MiXCR was used to determine CDR3 positions. For each individual, recombination models were inferred using an EM algorithm with the repgenHMM and IGoR tools. The tcR package in R was used for shared clonotype analysis, with sharing normalized by the product of cloneset sizes. Out-of-frame nonproductive sequences were analyzed to study raw recombination free of thymic and clonal selection effects. The public reads were reanalyzed by TCRdb: fastp trimming at Q25, MiXCR alignment, in-frame beta chains only. Rows with a matching CDR3 protein are joined into one entry that keeps the most common DNA and genes. The V and J calls follow TCRdb's processing rather than the paper's. Recorded for this sample are 250,000 or so distinct CDR3 sequences; around 7.6% of them occurred a single time. In total, the top ten clones hold roughly 5% of the sample.

V is pared back by 1 base and J by 6 bases, with 15 bases lying between the germline termini. CDR1 and CDR2 are drawn from the germline V gene: SNHLY, FYNNEI. Inclusive of the bounding cysteine and phenylalanine, the CDR3 is 15 residues long. Just CDR3 DNA is preserved here, 45 bases in frame from base 1. The paper as a whole reports these results and caveats: Fewer insertions were carried by abundant cord blood beta clonotypes, a similar but weaker trend appeared in young adult naive repertoires, and no such trend appeared in memory repertoires. Because the same donors could not be followed over many years, the conclusions relied on cross-sectional statistical analysis. Invariant T cells such as MAIT and iNKT could partly confound zero-insertion analyses, though diverse VJ usage argued against this for most clonotypes. In monozygotic twins, recombination models systematically underestimated out-of-frame TCR alpha sharing, but the models matched the sharing seen between unrelated individuals. Out-of-frame TCR alpha sequences shared between twins showed an excess of low generation-probability sequences compared with coincidental sharing between unrelated individuals. Excess twin sharing in beta out-of-frame sequences was weaker because fewer shared sequences lowered the signal-to-noise ratio.

These data were also filed under a second study, of yellow fever vaccine responses in identical twins. The second source states: The authors reported that the T cell response to vaccination in identical twins appeared partly convergent and partly personalized. Focusing on identical twins, the study followed the T cell clones that responded to the vaccine, and did so with precision.

Sample: CD8+ T cells sorted from blood. In this chain, TRBV2 is recombined with TRBJ1-1; TRBD1 could be the D gene, as 6 bases match. The clonotype originates from a young woman in good health. The CDR3: CASSEGAGDRAEAFF. DNA sequence: TGTGCCAGCAGTGAAGGGGCAGGGGATAGGGCTGAAGCTTTCTTT.